The rows below give T cell receptor beta chains drawn from one sample of a study of blood T cell repertoires in COVID-19. TCRdb keeps only in-frame clones here, not all; method: immunoSEQ multiplex PCR. There are more than 95,000 clones in the sample; roughly 80% occur only once, and 2% to 3% lies in the top ten. Sequencing was performed on peripheral blood. The receptors here all came from a man aged 50-60 years with acute or convalescent COVID-19. Each CDR3 is given with its conserved first and last residue. The D gene is left open where the match is weak. The size field is filled for only some rows; it gives once, few, many or a size class.

v_call	d_call	j_call	clone_size	cdr3_aa	cdr3_nt
TRBV18	TRBD2	TRBJ2-2	-	CASSPISGRSTGELFF	TGTGCCAGCTCACCTATTAGCGGGAGGTCCACCGGGGAGCTGTTTTTT
TRBV20-1	-	TRBJ1-1	-	CSASHGNTEAFF	TGCAGTGCTAGTCACGGGAACACTGAAGCTTTCTTT
TRBV7-2	-	TRBJ2-3	-	CASSSIAEGTDTQYF	TGTGCCAGCAGCTCTATAGCGGAGGGGACAGATACGCAGTATTTT
TRBV18	-	TRBJ2-1	-	CASSRQGGNEQFF	TGTGCCAGCTCAAGGCAGGGAGGCAATGAGCAGTTCTTC
TRBV29-1	TRBD1	TRBJ1-4	few	CSVGAGGEKLFF	TGCAGCGTTGGGGCAGGGGGAGAAAAACTGTTTTTT
TRBV27	TRBD2	TRBJ2-3	-	CASRRELGTDTQYF	TGTGCCAGCAGGCGGGAGCTCGGCACAGATACGCAGTATTTT
TRBV12-3/TRBV12-4	-	TRBJ2-2	few	CASSFMNTGELFF	TGTGCCAGCAGTTTTATGAACACCGGGGAGCTGTTTTTT
TRBV6-1	-	TRBJ1-5	few	CASSEPAGVNQPQHF	TGTGCCAGCAGTGAACCCGCAGGGGTCAATCAGCCCCAGCATTTT
TRBV6-5	-	TRBJ1-6	-	CASTSYGSPLHF	TGTGCCAGCACCTCCTACGGTTCACCCCTCCACTTT
TRBV28	TRBD1	TRBJ2-5	-	CASSLSVQGSQETQYF	TGTGCCAGCAGTTTATCTGTACAGGGGAGTCAAGAGACCCAGTACTTC
TRBV5-1	-	TRBJ2-5	-	CASSSGAGPREQTQYF	TGCGCCAGCAGCTCGGGAGCGGGTCCCCGGGAGCAGACCCAGTACTTC
TRBV3-1/TRBV3-2	-	TRBJ2-7	-	CASRGGYEQYF	TGTGCCAGCCGAGGAGGGTACGAGCAGTACTTC
TRBV13	TRBD2	TRBJ2-7	many	CASSFTGGPYEQYF	TGTGCCAGCAGCTTCACGGGAGGGCCCTACGAGCAGTACTTC
TRBV3-1/TRBV3-2	TRBD2	TRBJ2-1	-	CASSQRLAGAGEQFF	TGTGCCAGCAGCCAACGACTAGCGGGAGCGGGTGAGCAGTTCTTC
TRBV3-1/TRBV3-2	-	TRBJ2-2	-	CASSQVGGTGELFF	TGTGCCAGCAGCCAAGTGGGGGGCACCGGGGAGCTGTTTTTT
TRBV12-3/TRBV12-4	TRBD2	TRBJ2-7	-	CASSSGSSYEQYF	TGTGCCAGCAGTAGCGGGAGCTCCTACGAGCAGTACTTC
TRBV7-9	-	TRBJ2-1	-	CASTLGGGEQFF	TGTGCCAGCACATTAGGGGGGGGTGAGCAGTTCTTC
TRBV4-1	TRBD1	TRBJ2-3	-	CASSGGDRGKGTDTQYF	TGCGCCAGCAGCGGGGGGGACAGGGGGAAAGGCACAGATACGCAGTATTTT
TRBV10-1	-	TRBJ1-6	once	CASSGTEPQSDSYNSPLHF	TGCGCCAGCAGTGGTACAGAACCCCAAAGTGACTCCTATAATTCACCCCTCCACTTT
TRBV5-4	TRBD2	TRBJ2-7	-	CASSYGLAGGPQYF	TGTGCCAGCAGCTATGGACTAGCGGGAGGGCCTCAGTACTTC
TRBV19	-	TRBJ2-2	-	CASKRGSANTGELFF	TGTGCCAGTAAAAGGGGCAGCGCGAACACCGGGGAGCTGTTTTTT
TRBV30	-	TRBJ2-2	once	CAWSVPSYPGELFF	TGTGCCTGGAGTGTACCTTCCTATCCAGGGGAGCTGTTTTTT
TRBV30	TRBD1	TRBJ1-6	few	CAWSGQGYSPLHF	TGTGCCTGGTCGGGACAGGGGTATTCACCCCTCCACTTT
TRBV19	TRBD1	TRBJ2-7	-	CASSAGTGVSYEQYF	TGTGCCAGTAGTGCCGGGACAGGGGTATCCTACGAGCAGTACTTC
TRBV19	-	TRBJ1-1	-	CASTTITGLTEAFF	TGTGCCAGTACCACGATCACAGGGTTGACTGAAGCTTTCTTT
TRBV4-1	-	TRBJ1-6	large	CASSQETARDGDSPLHF	TGCGCCAGCAGCCAAGAGACCGCCCGGGATGGAGATTCACCCCTCCACTTT
TRBV11-2	-	TRBJ2-2	-	CASSFPTGIEGNTGELFF	TGTGCCAGCAGCTTCCCCACGGGGATCGAGGGGAACACCGGGGAGCTGTTTTTT
TRBV5-1	TRBD1	TRBJ2-4	-	CASSLAGDRASNIQYF	TGCGCCAGCAGCTTGGCCGGGGACAGGGCGTCGAACATTCAGTACTTC
TRBV30	-	TRBJ2-7	-	CAWTPLGGGGYEQYF	TGTGCCTGGACCCCTCTAGGCGGGGGCGGCTACGAGCAGTACTTC
TRBV11-2	TRBD2	TRBJ2-5	-	CASSFSGTSGETQYF	TGTGCCAGCAGCTTCTCCGGGACTAGCGGAGAGACCCAGTACTTC
TRBV2	TRBD2	TRBJ2-5	-	CASGGASGVGETQYF	TGTGCCAGCGGGGGAGCTAGCGGAGTGGGGGAGACCCAGTACTTC
TRBV15	TRBD1	TRBJ2-7	-	CATSRVQGVSEQYF	TGTGCCACCAGCAGAGTCCAGGGGGTTAGCGAGCAGTACTTC
TRBV5-4	-	TRBJ1-6	-	CASKDSLNSPLHF	TGTGCCAGCAAAGACAGTCTCAATTCACCCCTCCACTTT
TRBV5-4	TRBD2	TRBJ2-5	-	CASSPNLAGEETQYF	TGTGCCAGCAGCCCCAATCTAGCGGGGGAAGAGACCCAGTACTTC
TRBV5-1	TRBD1	TRBJ1-4	-	CASRRRTGADEKLFF	TGCGCCAGCCGGAGGCGGACAGGAGCCGATGAAAAACTGTTTTTT
TRBV24-1	TRBD1	TRBJ2-5	-	CATSDPTGGWETQYF	TGTGCCACCAGTGACCCTACAGGGGGCTGGGAGACCCAGTACTTC
TRBV7-9	-	TRBJ2-1	-	CASSFGLEQFF	TGTGCCAGCAGCTTTGGCCTTGAGCAGTTCTTC
TRBV9	TRBD1	TRBJ1-3	-	CASSPKGQLGNTIYF	TGTGCCAGCAGCCCAAAGGGACAGCTTGGAAACACCATATATTTT
TRBV10-2	TRBD1	TRBJ1-6	-	CASTRTGEDSPLHF	TGCGCCAGCACCAGGACAGGGGAGGACTCACCCCTCCACTTT
TRBV24-1	-	TRBJ2-3	once	CATSDLPGGRGSTDTQYF	TGTGCCACCAGTGATTTGCCTGGCGGGCGTGGTAGCACAGATACGCAGTATTTT
TRBV10-3	-	TRBJ1-5	few	CAISDRARNQPQHF	TGTGCCATCAGTGACAGGGCGCGCAATCAGCCCCAGCATTTT
TRBV5-1	TRBD2	TRBJ2-1	few	CASSYRDLREGEQFF	TGCGCCAGCAGCTACCGGGACTTGCGGGAGGGTGAGCAGTTCTTC
TRBV2	TRBD1	TRBJ1-2	few	CASSDWDRSYGYTF	TGTGCCAGCAGTGATTGGGACAGATCGTATGGCTACACCTTC
TRBV5-5	TRBD2	TRBJ2-1	once	CASSLAAHSGRNNEQFF	TGTGCCAGCAGCTTGGCCGCCCATAGCGGGAGAAACAATGAGCAGTTCTTC
TRBV27	-	TRBJ1-4	few	CASSPYRNFNEKLFF	TGTGCCAGTAGCCCGTACAGGAACTTCAATGAAAAACTGTTTTTT
TRBV5-5	TRBD2	TRBJ2-2	-	CASSLTSGDTGELFF	TGTGCCAGCAGCTTGACTAGCGGGGACACCGGGGAGCTGTTTTTT
TRBV6-5	-	TRBJ2-1	-	CASSYGGRGYEQFF	TGTGCCAGCAGTTACGGGGGGAGAGGCTATGAGCAGTTCTTC
TRBV24-1	-	TRBJ2-7	few	CATSDTSTGEQYF	TGTGCCACCAGTGATACTTCAACAGGAGAGCAGTACTTC
TRBV18	TRBD1	TRBJ1-5	-	CASSPPARFGQAHSNQPQHF	TGTGCCAGCTCACCACCGGCCCGTTTTGGACAGGCCCATAGCAATCAGCCCCAGCATTTT
TRBV19	-	TRBJ1-6	-	CASSIDRGNSPLHF	TGTGCCAGTAGTATAGACAGGGGAAATTCACCCCTCCACTTT
TRBV11-1	TRBD1	TRBJ1-1	-	CASSAAGDREGTEAFF	TGTGCCAGCAGCGCGGCTGGGGACAGGGAAGGCACTGAAGCTTTCTTT
TRBV29-1	-	TRBJ1-1	-	CSVQGQPNTEAFF	TGCAGCGTCCAGGGGCAGCCGAACACTGAAGCTTTCTTT
TRBV15	-	TRBJ2-2	-	CATRLGQNTGELFF	TGTGCCACCAGACTTGGACAGAACACCGGGGAGCTGTTTTTT
TRBV11-3	TRBD2	TRBJ2-3	-	CASSTGLGRADTQYF	TGTGCCAGCAGCACGGGACTAGGGCGCGCAGATACGCAGTATTTT
TRBV7-9	-	TRBJ1-1	-	CASSSDTMNTEAFF	TGTGCCAGCAGCTCCGACACCATGAACACTGAAGCTTTCTTT
TRBV7-3	-	TRBJ2-3	few	CASSYGGRTDTQYF	TGTGCCAGCAGTTACGGGGGACGCACAGATACGCAGTATTTT
TRBV12-3/TRBV12-4	TRBD1	TRBJ1-1	few	CASSLQGVTEAFF	TGTGCCAGCAGTTTGCAGGGGGTAACTGAAGCTTTCTTT
TRBV5-1	-	TRBJ2-5	-	CASSKMGLLDQETQYF	TGCGCCAGCAGCAAAATGGGTCTACTAGACCAAGAGACCCAGTACTTC
TRBV29-1	-	TRBJ2-1	-	CSVGGDEQFF	TGCAGCGTAGGGGGGGATGAGCAGTTCTTC